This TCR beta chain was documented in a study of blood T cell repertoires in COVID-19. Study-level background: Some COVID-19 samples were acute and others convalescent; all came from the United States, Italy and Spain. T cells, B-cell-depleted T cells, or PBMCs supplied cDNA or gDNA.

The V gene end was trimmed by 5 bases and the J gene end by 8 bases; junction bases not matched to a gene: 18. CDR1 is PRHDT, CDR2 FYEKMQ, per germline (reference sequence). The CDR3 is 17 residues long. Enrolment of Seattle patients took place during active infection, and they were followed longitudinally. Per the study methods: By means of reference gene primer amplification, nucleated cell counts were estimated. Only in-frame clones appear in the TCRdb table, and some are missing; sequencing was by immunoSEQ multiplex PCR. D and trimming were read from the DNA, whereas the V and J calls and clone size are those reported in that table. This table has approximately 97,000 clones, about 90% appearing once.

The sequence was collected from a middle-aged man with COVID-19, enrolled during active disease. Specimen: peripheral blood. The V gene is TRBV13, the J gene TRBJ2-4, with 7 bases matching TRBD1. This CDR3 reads CASSLARANRGRDIQYF. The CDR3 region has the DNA TGTGCCAGCAGCCTAGCTCGGGCAAACAGGGGCAGGGACATTCAGTACTTC.